The T cell receptor beta chain under discussion was sequenced for a study of control samples from healthy donors and cancer patients. CDR1 is MNHEY and CDR2 is SMNVEV in the germline V gene (reference sequence). The CDR3 is 18 residues long. V gave up 3 bases and J gave up 0 bases; unmatched junction bases: 9. Some clones are missing from TCRdb's copy, which holds only in-frame ones; the method was immunoSEQ multiplex PCR. The table has 75,000 to 95,000 clones, about 88% seen once. Specimen: blood. V and J are TRBV27 and TRBJ2-1, with 9 positions matching TRBD2. The source is a woman aged 45 to 65 in good health. The CDR3 reads CASSFVWRGGSSYNEQFF. The CDR3 DNA is TGTGCCAGCAGTTTCGTCTGGCGGGGGGGCAGCTCCTACAATGAGCAGTTCTTC.